This T cell receptor beta chain derives from a study of blood T cell repertoires in COVID-19. Study summary: Material from acute and convalescent COVID-19 was sourced from the United States, Italy and Spain. PBMCs, B-cell-depleted T cells, or T cells provided the cDNA or gDNA that made up the material.

As handled by the study authors: Estimates of nucleated cell counts were drawn from the amplification of reference gene primers. Here immunoSEQ multiplex PCR was the method, and the copy in TCRdb shows in-frame clones only, minus some. Clone size and V and J calls were adopted from that table, with D and trimming inferred from the DNA. The data show 190,000 or so clones, with around 90% seen just once and 2.7% held by the top ten. The CDR3 has 15 residues. V was trimmed by 1 base and J by 7 bases, leaving 13 bases between them. Germline V lookup: CDR1 MNHNS, CDR2 SASEGT. The sequenced sample consisted of peripheral blood. The J gene is TRBJ1-4, the V gene TRBV6-1; tentatively, D is TRBD1 (5 bases). The source of this sequence is a man aged 40-49 years with active or convalescent COVID-19. The CDR3 DNA reads as TGTGCCAGCAGTGAAGGCGGGGCCAGAGGTGAAAAACTGTTTTTT. It yields the protein CASSEGGARGEKLFF.